Following are 30 T cell receptor beta chains from one sample sequenced in a study of blood T cell repertoires in COVID-19. Profiling relied on immunoSEQ multiplex PCR, and the TCRdb table lists in-frame clones only, not all of them. The table shows around 52,000 clones, with more than 70% occurring only once. Input material: peripheral blood. These receptors were obtained from a woman aged 80 or over with acute or convalescent COVID-19.

The chain employs TRBV5-1 and TRBJ1-1, with D perhaps matching TRBD1 (5 bases). This CDR3 contains 15 residues. V dropped 0 bases and J dropped 4 bases, with 13 bases sitting between them. In germline, CDR1 is SGHRS, CDR2 YFSETQ. The CDR3, as DNA: TGCGCCAGCAGCTTGGCTAAGACAGTCGCCACTGAAGCTTTCTTT. This sequence encodes CASSLAKTVATEAFF.

J is TRBJ2-2 and V is TRBV30, with 7 bases lining up with TRBD2. This CDR3 contains 14 residues. Unmatched junction bases numbered 5, after V lost 4 bases and J lost 3 bases. Germline V gives CDR1 GTSNPN, CDR2 SVGIG (reference sequence). Here the CDR3 DNA reads TGTGCCTGGACCCGGGGGGTTCACACCGGGGAGCTGTTTTTT. Translating it yields CAWTRGVHTGELFF.

Written as DNA, the CDR3 is TGCGCCAGCAGCTGGGGGGACAGGGTCTCTGGGGCCAACGTCCTGACTTTC. Translated: CASSWGDRVSGANVLTF. The chain has TRBV5-1 and TRBJ2-6; 9 bases map to TRBD1. CDR1 and CDR2 (germline): SGHRS, YFSETQ. V dropped 3 bases and J dropped 0; count of bases not matched to a gene: 4. The CDR3 length is 17 residues.

The chain employs TRBV21-1 and TRBJ1-2. TRBV21-1 is deemed a pseudogene. The CDR3 runs to 13 residues. CDR3 nucleotides: TGTGCCAGCAGCAAAGCAGGGAGGAATGGCTACACCTTC. As protein: CASSKAGRNGYTF.

V gene TRBV19 combines with J gene TRBJ2-6; D not resolved. The CDR3 length is 12 residues. Trimming removed 4 bases at V and 4 bases at J, with 2 bases between. Germline V gives CDR1 LNHDA, CDR2 SQIVND (reference sequence). In nucleotides, the CDR3 is TGTGCCAGTAGTACGGGGGCCAACGTCCTGACTTTC. Its protein product is CASSTGANVLTF.

The gene calls are TRBV5-1 and TRBJ2-7, with D perhaps matching TRBD1 (5 bases). Germline CDR1 is SGHRS and CDR2 is YFSETQ. CDR3 length: 11 residues. V lost 6 bases and J 1 base, leaving 5 bases between the germline ends. In nucleotides, the CDR3 is TGCGCCAGCAAGGGGTCCTACGAGCAGTACTTC. Translating gives CASKGSYEQYF.

This rearrangement joins TRBV19 to TRBJ1-5, with D perhaps TRBD1 (6 bases). V lost 5 bases and J lost 7, with 12 bases in between. CDR3 size: 13 residues. Germline loops: CDR1 LNHDA, CDR2 SQIVND (reference sequence). The chain's CDR3 is CASSLQGGQPQHF. CDR3 sequence (DNA): TGTGCCAGTAGTTTACAGGGAGGGCAGCCCCAGCATTTT.

V gene TRBV30 combines with J gene TRBJ1-4; D is undetermined. Trimming removed 4 bases at V and 8 bases at J, with 17 bases between. The CDR3 length is 14 residues. Germline CDR1 and CDR2: GTSNPN and SVGIG (reference sequence). CDR3 protein: CAWTQQRWGEKLFF. In DNA, the CDR3 is TGTGCCTGGACACAACAGCGGTGGGGAGAAAAACTGTTTTTT.

This chain joins TRBV15 and TRBJ1-4, with D hard to call. Germline CDR1 reads LNHNV; CDR2 reads YYDKDF (reference sequence). The CDR3 length is 12 residues. V lost 8 bases, J lost 8 bases, and 12 bases lay in between. The CDR3 loop is CATRGESEKLFF. The CDR3 DNA reads TGTGCCACCCGGGGAGAATCGGAAAAACTGTTTTTT. Using reference TRBV15 and TRBJ1-4 for the parts outside the CDR3, the full variable domain is DAMVIQNPRYQVTQFGKPVTLSCSQTLNHNVMYWYQQKSSQAPKLLFHYYDKDFNNEADTPDNFQSRRPNTSFCFLDIRSPGLGDTAMYLCATRGESEKLFFGSGTQLSVL.

This clone was seen only once. The genes are TRBV2 and TRBJ1-4; 9 bases are a match to TRBD1. Germline V gene lookup returns CDR1 SNHLY and CDR2 FYNNEI. The CDR3 contains 15 residues. J lost 7 bases, V lost 5 bases, and 8 bases had no gene match. The CDR3 loop reads CASSKQGALGEKLFF. The CDR3 coding sequence is TGTGCCAGCAGTAAACAGGGGGCGCTTGGTGAAAAACTGTTTTTT.

This clone has only one observation. CDR3 residues: CASSFARETQYF. In DNA, the CDR3 is TGTGCCAGCAGTTTCGCTCGGGAGACCCAGTACTTC. The chain recombines TRBV2 with TRBJ2-5; D is unresolved. Germline V lookup: CDR1 SNHLY, CDR2 FYNNEI. The CDR3 spans 12 residues. Between the trimmed V and J ends, which lost 5 bases and 5 bases, there was a span of 9 bases.

V usage is TRBV18 and J usage is TRBJ2-7; perhaps TRBD1 as D (5 bases). V dropped 3 bases and J dropped 2 bases, with 8 bases sitting between them. The CDR3 spans 13 residues. Germline lookup yields CDR1 KGHSH and CDR2 LQKENI. This CDR3 is CASSPQDTYEQYF. Here the CDR3 DNA reads TGTGCCAGCTCACCGCAGGACACCTACGAGCAGTACTTC.

The chain employs TRBV5-1 and TRBJ2-2; D unclear. Trimming took 4 bases from V and 4 from J, leaving 11 bases between them. The CDR3 consists of 14 residues. From germline, CDR1 is SGHRS and CDR2 YFSETQ. The CDR3: CASSKPGSTGELFF. CDR3 nucleotides: TGCGCCAGCAGCAAGCCCGGGTCCACCGGGGAGCTGTTTTTT.

The chain uses TRBV6-1 and TRBJ2-1; D may be TRBD1 (8 bases). V gave up 3 bases and J gave up 9 bases, with 27 bases separating them. The CDR3 contains 18 residues. CDR1 MNHNS and CDR2 SASEGT come from the germline V gene. The CDR3 reads CASSERAYGTGLGVEQFF. DNA of the CDR3: TGTGCCAGCAGTGAGAGGGCCTATGGGACAGGACTAGGTGTTGAGCAGTTCTTC.

The chain uses TRBV6-5 and TRBJ2-7, with 7 bases aligning to TRBD1. The CDR3 runs to 14 residues. J gave up 4 bases and V 7 bases, and 10 bases lay outside the gene matches. Germline V gives CDR1 MNHEY, CDR2 SVGAGI. The CDR3 region has the DNA TGTGCCAGCAAAAGGGGAGACAGGGATTACGAGCAGTACTTC. Its translation is CASKRGDRDYEQYF.

The chain joins TRBV14 to TRBJ2-2; maybe TRBD1 (6 bases). Germline loops: CDR1 SGHDN, CDR2 FVKESK. CDR3 size: 14 residues. V was shortened by 4 bases and J by 5 bases, with 11 bases between the two germline ends. The chain's CDR3 is CASSRIRGTGELFF. The CDR3 nucleotides are TGTGCCAGCAGCCGGATCAGGGGAACCGGGGAGCTGTTTTTT.

This chain connects TRBV3-1 (or the pseudogene TRBV3-2) to TRBJ2-1; D perhaps matches TRBD1 (6 bases). CDR1 and CDR2 (germline): LGHDT, YNNKEL (reference sequence). Trimming removed 6 bases at V and 12 bases at J, with 18 bases between. The CDR3 covers 13 residues. CDR3: CASSADRRTAQFF. The CDR3 DNA is TGTGCCAGCAGTGCGGACAGACGAACGGCGCAGTTCTTC.

This chain connects TRBV12-3 or TRBV12-4 to TRBJ1-4, with unresolved D. V shed 5 bases and J shed 9 bases, with 10 bases lying between them. The CDR3 covers 12 residues. The CDR3 is CASSMSLQKLFF. The DNA of the CDR3 is TGTGCCAGCAGTATGAGTTTGCAAAAACTGTTTTTT.

J is TRBJ1-1 and V is TRBV6-1; the D gene is possibly TRBD1 (5 bases). V lost 2 bases and J lost 0, with 13 bases in between. CDR1 is MNHNS and CDR2 is SASEGT in the germline V gene. The CDR3 is 16 amino acids. CDR3 residues: CASSEPLAGVNTEAFF. CDR3 DNA sequence: TGTGCCAGCAGTGAACCCCTGGCGGGGGTGAACACTGAAGCTTTCTTT.

This sequence joins TRBV4-2 and TRBJ2-5; maybe TRBD2 (7 bases). Trimming took 2 bases from V and 4 from J, leaving 14 bases between them. Germline CDR1 reads LGHNA; CDR2 reads YNFKEQ. The CDR3 is made up of 15 amino acids. CDR3 sequence reads: CASSQKAGAIETQYF. CDR3 nucleotides: TGTGCCAGCAGCCAAAAGGCGGGGGCAATAGAGACCCAGTACTTC.

The chain couples TRBV2 to TRBJ2-7, with TRBD2 matching over 8 bases. The trim removed 6 bases at V and 5 bases at J, leaving 6 bases unmatched. CDR1 and CDR2 (germline): SNHLY, FYNNEI. The CDR3 has 13 amino acids. CDR3 amino acids: CASSRGGRDEQYF. The CDR3 DNA sequence: TGTGCCAGCAGCCGGGGGGGACGGGACGAGCAGTACTTC.

V gene TRBV7-2 combines with J gene TRBJ1-1, with TRBD1 matching 7 bases. Germline-derived CDR1 and CDR2 are SGHTA and FQGNSA. This CDR3 is built from 14 residues. V lost 1 base, J lost 9 bases, and 8 bases stayed unmatched. For the CDR3, the DNA is TGTGCCAGCAGCTTAGGGATGGGGGGACAGCAAGCTTTCTTT. Its translation: CASSLGMGGQQAFF.

The gene calls are TRBV3-1 (or the pseudogene TRBV3-2) and TRBJ1-2, with TRBD1 matching over 10 bases. The CDR3 covers 16 residues. V shed 3 bases and J 5 bases; nucleotides not matched to a gene: 9. The germline V gene encodes CDR1 LGHDT and CDR2 YNNKEL (reference sequence). The CDR3 DNA sequence: TGTGCCAGCAGCCAGATGTGGGACAGGGGTCAATATGGCTACACCTTC. This gives the protein CASSQMWDRGQYGYTF.

The V and J genes are TRBV5-1 and TRBJ1-2, with D possibly TRBD1 on 6 matching bases. V lost 1 base and J 14 bases, leaving 27 bases between the germline ends. In germline, CDR1 is SGHRS, CDR2 YFSETQ. The CDR3 is made up of 16 amino acids. The CDR3 coding sequence is TGCGCCAGCAGCTTGAATACCGTCACAGGGATACAGGTTGCGACCTTC. Residues: CASSLNTVTGIQVATF.

The V gene is TRBV7-6, the J gene TRBJ2-2; D is unclear. The CDR3 spans 13 residues. Germline CDR1 SGHVS, CDR2 FNYEAQ. Trimming removed 10 bases from V and 2 bases from J, with 11 bases in between. This CDR3 reads CATPDSNTGELFF. The DNA for the CDR3 is TGTGCCACCCCAGACTCCAACACCGGGGAGCTGTTTTTT.

The V gene is TRBV4-1, the J gene TRBJ2-7; 8 nucleotides align to TRBD1. Germline trimming cut 5 bases from V and 6 bases from J; bases unmatched to any gene: 6. The CDR3 runs 13 residues. Germline V gene sequence: CDR1 MGHRA, CDR2 YSYEKL. CDR3 nucleotide sequence: TGCGCCAGCAGCGAAGGACAGGGTCGCGAGCAGTACGTC. Translation: CASSEGQGREQYV.

The chain joins TRBV7-2 to TRBJ2-7; 9 nucleotides agree with TRBD2. CDR3 length: 15 residues. The trim removed 9 bases at V and 3 bases at J, leaving 12 bases unmatched. Germline values: CDR1 SGHTA, CDR2 FQGNSA. The DNA of the CDR3 is TGTGCCAGAGCCAGCGGGGGGAAAAATCTCTACGAGCAGTACGTC. It yields the protein CARASGGKNLYEQYV.

This clone showed up just once. The genes are TRBV19 and TRBJ1-2, with 7 bases that match TRBD1. The germline gives CDR1 LNHDA, CDR2 SQIVND (reference sequence). This CDR3 has 13 amino acids. V was clipped by 4 bases and J by 4 bases; unmatched bases: 3. CDR3 residues: CASSTGTAYGYTF. The CDR3 bases are TGTGCCAGTAGTACCGGGACAGCCTATGGCTACACCTTC.

The chain links TRBV14 to TRBJ2-5; tentative D call: TRBD2 (6 bases). Germline CDR1 is SGHDN and CDR2 is FVKESK. V was shortened by 0 bases and J by 6 bases, with 8 bases between the two germline ends. The CDR3 is made up of 13 amino acids. Here the CDR3 reads CASSQDGGKTQYF. CDR3 DNA: TGTGCCAGCAGCCAAGATGGGGGGAAGACCCAGTACTTC.

V usage is TRBV18 and J usage is TRBJ2-7, with TRBD2 matching 7 bases. The CDR3 extends over 12 amino acids. V lost 4 bases, J lost 7 bases, and 4 bases stayed unmatched. Germline V CDR1 and CDR2: KGHSH, LQKENI. CDR3 protein: CASSRAGGEQYV. The CDR3 DNA reads TGTGCCAGCTCACGGGCCGGGGGGGAGCAGTACGTC.